Included here is one TCR beta chain sequence, with context. Its antigen is not known. This sample stems from a study of post-analysis software for immune sequencing data. Study findings and constraints: Five or six TRBV segments, TRBV5-6, TRBV5-1 and TRBV20-1 among them, were found more frequent in patients than controls.

Trimming took 0 bases from V and 5 from J, leaving 10 bases between them. The CDR3 contains 14 residues. The germline CDR1 and CDR2 sequences are LGHDT and YNNKEL (reference sequence). The TCR beta cDNA libraries carried unique molecular identifiers. T cells, about 0.9 to 10 million of them, yielded about 500,000 cDNA molecules. TCRdb ran MiXCR on the PCR reads and lists one entry per CDR3 protein. The sample has about 810,000 distinct CDR3 sequences; 53% are singletons. The source of this sequence is a girl aged 10 to 17 with multiple sclerosis. The chain combines TRBV3-1 with TRBJ1-1; D is unresolved. Material for sequencing was blood. In DNA form, the CDR3 reads TGTGCCAGCAGCCAAGAAGGGCGGGTAACTGAAGCTTTCTTT. Translating gives CASSQEGRVTEAFF.